These 18 T cell receptor beta chains came from one sample sequenced in a study of T-cell memory formation after mild COVID-19. TCRdb processed the 5' RACE reads anew with MiXCR; each CDR3 protein has one entry. Here the sample spans fewer than 600,000 distinct CDR3 sequences, roughly 21% being singletons. Material for sequencing was PBMCs or a T cell subset sorted from them (not recorded which). The source of these receptors is an adult woman who had mild COVID-19 (a few samples of this study predate the infection). Cell type and time point are not known.

This clonotype appeared many times. Germline is not matched at one junction end, which may reflect a read error. The chain is built from TRBV11-2 and TRBJ2-7, with D uncertain. From germline, CDR1 is SGHAT and CDR2 FQNNGV. The CDR3 is 13 amino acids. The CDR3 sequence: CASSLSGSYEQYF. For the CDR3, the DNA is TGCGCCAGCAGCCTCTCTGGGTCCTACGAGCAGTACTTC.

Only a few counts were recorded for this clonotype. The genes are TRBV7-2 and TRBJ2-3, with 7 bases matching TRBD2. The J segment lost 6 bases and the V segment lost 4 bases, leaving 10 bases of the junction unmatched. Germline CDR1 and CDR2: SGHTA and FQGNSA. This CDR3 has 15 amino acids. The chain's CDR3 is CASSSRLAGPDTQYF. The DNA for the CDR3 is TGTGCCAGCAGCTCGAGACTAGCTGGGCCGGATACGCAGTATTTT.

In its sample, this clonotype was seen once. V gene TRBV2 combines with J gene TRBJ1-2; D not resolved. CDR3 length equals 15 residues. Germline lookup yields CDR1 SNHLY and CDR2 FYNNEI. Trimming stripped 5 bases from V and 3 bases from J, with 16 bases between. CDR3 loop: CASSPRQAGYYGYTF. As DNA, the CDR3 is TGTGCCAGCAGTCCTAGGCAGGCGGGGTACTATGGCTACACCTTC.

V usage is TRBV9 and J usage is TRBJ2-3, with 10 bases lining up with TRBD2. Looked up from germline, CDR1 is SGDLS and CDR2 is YYNGEE. The CDR3 is 19 amino acids. The V gene end was trimmed by 0 bases and the J gene end by 2 bases; junction bases not matched to a gene: 12. The chain's CDR3 is CASSVELAGIPTATDTQYF. CDR3 nucleotides: TGTGCCAGCAGCGTAGAACTAGCGGGGATCCCTACGGCCACAGATACGCAGTATTTT.

This clonotype appeared a few times. In DNA form, the CDR3 reads TGTGCCAGCAGCTTAAGGAGGGGGTACCAAGAGACCCAGTACTTC. It codes for CASSLRRGYQETQYF. V gene TRBV11-3 combines with J gene TRBJ2-5; D may be TRBD1 or TRBD2 (6 bases each). V was cut by 2 bases and J by 0 bases, with 10 bases left in between. Germline CDR1 and CDR2: SGHNT and YENEEA. This CDR3 region has 15 residues.

In its sample, this clonotype was seen a few times. J is TRBJ2-7 and V is TRBV19; TRBD2 matches at 11 bases. Looked up from germline, CDR1 is LNHDA and CDR2 is SQIVND (reference sequence). The length of the CDR3 is 22 residues. With 3 bases clipped from V and 2 bases from J, the junction kept 24 bases outside the gene matches. CDR3 loop: CASSIRGPAVAGGPGAPYEQYF. The DNA of the CDR3 is TGTGCCAGTAGTATCCGGGGGCCTGCAGTAGCGGGAGGGCCGGGGGCCCCCTACGAGCAGTACTTC.

The chain has TRBV6-2 or TRBV6-3 and TRBJ2-3; 9 nucleotides agree with TRBD2. This CDR3 is built from 16 residues. The germline gives CDR1 MNHEY, CDR2 SVGEGT. With 1 base clipped from V and 8 bases from J, the junction kept 10 bases outside the gene matches. The CDR3 sequence: CASSYCLAGPECTQYF. The CDR3 DNA reads TGTGCCAGCAGTTACTGTCTAGCGGGGCCAGAGTGTACGCAGTATTTT.

V gene TRBV12-3 or TRBV12-4 combines with J gene TRBJ2-3; D may be TRBD2 (5 bases). The CDR3 has 15 residues. V was pared by 1 base and J by 1 base, with 9 bases between. The CDR3 is CASSLVSSGTDTQYF. In DNA form, the CDR3 reads TGTGCCAGCAGTTTAGTCAGTAGCGGCACAGATACGCAGTATTTT.

This clonotype was counted only a few times. The CDR3 DNA sequence: TGTGCCAGCAGTTTAAGCGCAGGGGGCAATCAGCCCCAGCATTTT. It translates to CASSLSAGGNQPQHF. The chain has TRBV27 and TRBJ1-5; tentative D call: TRBD1 (6 bases). Looked up from germline, CDR1 is MNHEY and CDR2 is SMNVEV (reference sequence). V dropped 2 bases and J dropped 2 bases, with 10 bases sitting between them. The length of the CDR3 is 15 residues.

This clonotype has only a few counts. The chain joins TRBV6-6 to TRBJ2-7, with TRBD2 identical over 9 bases. The germline gives CDR1 MNHNY, CDR2 SVGAGI (reference sequence). The V gene end was trimmed by 8 bases and the J gene end by 4 bases; junction bases not matched to a gene: 3. This CDR3 has 12 residues. CDR3: CASLAGLYEQYF. The DNA of the CDR3 is TGTGCCAGCCTAGCGGGACTATACGAGCAGTACTTC.

The chain recombines TRBV7-9 with TRBJ1-2, with 9 bases identical to TRBD1. V dropped 7 bases and J dropped 6; count of bases not matched to a gene: 6. The length of the CDR3 is 13 residues. Germline assignment: CDR1 SEHNR and CDR2 FQNEAQ (reference sequence). The CDR3 nucleotides read TGTGCCAGCACTTGGACAGGGGAAGATGGCTACACCTTC. Protein product: CASTWTGEDGYTF.

The gene calls are TRBV5-1 and TRBJ1-5; 7 bases are a match to TRBD1. The CDR3 has 15 amino acids. J was trimmed by 1 base and V by 4 bases; bases with no gene match: 5. Per germline, CDR1 SGHRS and CDR2 YFSETQ. In nucleotides, the CDR3 is TGCGCCAGCAGCCGCGAACAGGGGAGCAATCAGCCCCAGCATTTT. This gives the protein CASSREQGSNQPQHF.

A few counts support this clonotype. V gene TRBV4-1 combines with J gene TRBJ2-1, with D perhaps assigned TRBD1 or TRBD2 (5 bases each). This CDR3 is 16 amino acids long. Germline assignment: CDR1 MGHRA and CDR2 YSYEKL. The V end lost 1 base, the J end lost 2 bases, and 12 bases lay between the germline ends. DNA for the CDR3: TGCGCCAGCAGCCAAGTGAGGGGAAATCCCTACAATGAGCAGTTCTTC. This codes for CASSQVRGNPYNEQFF.

This chain connects TRBV27 to TRBJ1-1; D gene uncertain. With 4 bases removed from V and 1 base from J, the gap between germline ends came to 13 bases. The CDR3 runs 15 residues. CDR1 and CDR2 from the germline V gene are MNHEY and SMNVEV (reference sequence). CDR3 sequence: CASSSFQVRNTEAFF. CDR3 nucleotides: TGTGCCAGCAGTTCGTTTCAGGTTAGGAACACTGAAGCTTTCTTT.

DNA of the CDR3: TGTGCCAGCAGTTACGACAGGAACTACGAGCAGTACTTC. Protein sequence: CASSYDRNYEQYF. This chain uses TRBV6-5 with TRBJ2-7; D may be TRBD1 (6 bases). CDR3 length: 13 amino acids. The V gene lost 2 bases and the J gene lost 3 bases, with 8 bases spanning the gap. The germline V gene has CDR1 MNHEY and CDR2 SVGAGI.

This clonotype occurred a few times. The chain employs TRBV5-1 and TRBJ2-5; no clear D. CDR3 length: 14 residues. The germline gives CDR1 SGHRS, CDR2 YFSETQ. V was cut by 0 bases and J by 2 bases, with 8 bases left in between. CDR3 DNA: TGCGCCAGCAGCTTGGAATGGCCACAAGAGACCCAGTACTTC. Its protein is CASSLEWPQETQYF.

This clonotype has more than one count but fewer than ten. CDR3 coding DNA: TGTGCCAGCAGCATTCCTATCCCCTTCGGTAGAGACATTCAGTACTTC. Translated, it gives CASSIPIPFGRDIQYF. The chain is built from TRBV7-9 and TRBJ2-4, with D uncertain. Germline loops: CDR1 SEHNR, CDR2 FQNEAQ (reference sequence). Trimming left V 5 bases short and J 8 bases short, with 22 bases between. This CDR3 contains 16 residues.

This clonotype was observed a handful of times. The rearrangement links TRBV7-6 to TRBJ2-1; 9 positions match TRBD2. The germline gives CDR1 SGHVS, CDR2 FNYEAQ. The CDR3 runs 15 residues. The V and J ends lost 3 bases and 6 bases, in that order; junction bases with no gene match: 6. CDR3 coding DNA: TGTGCCAGCAGCTTGGCTAGCGGGGTGGGCAATGAGCAGTTCTTC. Residues: CASSLASGVGNEQFF. Supplemented by reference TRBV7-6 and TRBJ2-1, the full variable domain reads GAGVSQSPRYKVTKRGQDVALRCDPISGHVSLYWYRQALGQGPEFLTYFNYEAQQDKSGLPNDRFSAERPEGSISTLTIQRTEQRDSAMYRCASSLASGVGNEQFFGPGTRLTVL.